A selection of T cell receptor beta chains follows, all from one sample in a study of shared clonotypes between healthy human individuals. Some clones are missing from TCRdb's copy, which holds only in-frame ones; the method was immunoSEQ multiplex PCR. The sample has roughly 2.4 million clones; nearly 97% are singletons. The source material was naive CD4+ T cells sorted from blood. These receptors all stem from a man younger than 30 in good health. Each CDR3 is given with its conserved first and last residue. Fields, in order: V gene, J gene, clone size, D gene, CDR3 protein, CDR3 DNA. D genes are given only for firm matches. Not every row has a clone size; where given, it reads once, few, many or a size class.

v_call: TRBV11-2; j_call: TRBJ1-3; clone_size: .; d_call: .; cdr3_aa: CASSFQAGPSSGNTIYF; cdr3_nt: TGTGCCAGCAGCTTTCAGGCAGGGCCTAGCTCTGGAAACACCATATATTTT
v_call: TRBV10-3; j_call: TRBJ2-3; clone_size: .; d_call: .; cdr3_aa: CAISESQDTQYF; cdr3_nt: TGTGCCATCAGTGAGTCCCAGGATACGCAGTATTTT
v_call: TRBV5-1; j_call: TRBJ2-5; clone_size: .; d_call: TRBD2; cdr3_aa: CASSVMTSGGQETQYF; cdr3_nt: TGCGCCAGCAGCGTTATGACTAGCGGGGGCCAAGAGACCCAGTACTTC
v_call: TRBV2; j_call: TRBJ2-3; clone_size: .; d_call: TRBD2; cdr3_aa: CASRGTSGVVTDTQYF; cdr3_nt: TGTGCCAGCAGGGGGACTAGCGGTGTAGTCACAGATACGCAGTATTTT
v_call: TRBV19; j_call: TRBJ1-2; clone_size: .; d_call: .; cdr3_aa: CASSIGDAVYGYTF; cdr3_nt: TGTGCCAGTAGTATTGGGGACGCGGTCTATGGCTACACCTTC
v_call: TRBV5-5; j_call: TRBJ2-2; clone_size: .; d_call: .; cdr3_aa: CASSSGHRNTGELFF; cdr3_nt: TGTGCCAGCAGCTCGGGACACAGAAACACCGGGGAGCTGTTTTTT
v_call: TRBV6-1; j_call: TRBJ1-5; clone_size: .; d_call: TRBD1; cdr3_aa: CASSDDRVPYSNQPQHF; cdr3_nt: TGTGCCAGCAGTGATGACAGGGTTCCCTATAGCAATCAGCCCCAGCATTTT
v_call: TRBV5-1; j_call: TRBJ2-2; clone_size: .; d_call: TRBD2; cdr3_aa: CASSAGLASGELFF; cdr3_nt: TGCGCCAGCAGCGCGGGACTAGCGTCCGGGGAGCTGTTTTTT
v_call: TRBV25-1; j_call: TRBJ2-1; clone_size: .; d_call: .; cdr3_aa: CASSARNEQFF; cdr3_nt: TGTGCCAGCAGTGCCCGCAATGAGCAGTTCTTC
v_call: TRBV29-1; j_call: TRBJ2-1; clone_size: once; d_call: TRBD2; cdr3_aa: CSVVQREGSEQFF; cdr3_nt: TGCAGCGTTGTGCAGCGGGAGGGCTCTGAGCAGTTCTTC
v_call: TRBV10-3; j_call: TRBJ1-1; clone_size: .; d_call: .; cdr3_aa: CAISVLQGGEAFF; cdr3_nt: TGTGCCATCAGTGTGCTACAGGGTGGAGAAGCTTTCTTT
v_call: TRBV2; j_call: TRBJ1-6; clone_size: .; d_call: .; cdr3_aa: CASSILQGTNSPLHF; cdr3_nt: TGTGCCAGCAGCATTTTGCAGGGTACTAATTCACCCCTCCACTTT
v_call: TRBV18; j_call: TRBJ2-1; clone_size: .; d_call: .; cdr3_aa: CASSPDVYNEQFF; cdr3_nt: TGTGCCAGCTCACCGGACGTTTACAATGAGCAGTTCTTC
v_call: TRBV4-1; j_call: TRBJ1-2; clone_size: .; d_call: .; cdr3_aa: CASSHLSGTRDRYGYTF; cdr3_nt: TGCGCCAGCAGCCATTTGAGTGGGACCCGAGATAGATATGGCTACACCTTC
v_call: TRBV11-2; j_call: TRBJ1-3; clone_size: .; d_call: .; cdr3_aa: CASSLGTVSGNTIYF; cdr3_nt: TGTGCCAGCAGCCTGGGGACGGTTTCTGGAAACACCATATATTTT
v_call: TRBV15; j_call: TRBJ2-7; clone_size: .; d_call: .; cdr3_aa: CATSRDTPGGEQYF; cdr3_nt: TGTGCCACCAGCAGAGATACCCCTGGGGGCGAGCAGTACTTC
v_call: TRBV28; j_call: TRBJ1-1; clone_size: .; d_call: .; cdr3_aa: CASGRPGENTEAFF; cdr3_nt: TGTGCCAGCGGACGACCTGGGGAGAACACTGAAGCTTTCTTT
v_call: TRBV7-2; j_call: TRBJ1-5; clone_size: once; d_call: TRBD1; cdr3_aa: CASSQGGAQPQHF; cdr3_nt: TGTGCCAGCAGCCAGGGGGGAGCACAGCCCCAGCATTTT
v_call: TRBV5-1; j_call: TRBJ2-7; clone_size: .; d_call: .; cdr3_aa: CASSLVGGTYEQYF; cdr3_nt: TGCGCCAGCAGCTTGGTCGGCGGTACCTACGAGCAGTACTTC
v_call: TRBV19; j_call: TRBJ1-3; clone_size: .; d_call: .; cdr3_aa: CASTNGDTPGNTIYF; cdr3_nt: TGTGCCAGTACCAACGGGGACACTCCTGGAAACACCATATATTTT
v_call: TRBV5-6; j_call: TRBJ2-7; clone_size: .; d_call: .; cdr3_aa: CASTSPPPSYEQYF; cdr3_nt: TGTGCCAGCACCTCTCCCCCACCTTCCTACGAGCAGTACTTC
v_call: TRBV9; j_call: TRBJ2-1; clone_size: .; d_call: TRBD2; cdr3_aa: CASSLAGAYNEQFF; cdr3_nt: TGTGCCAGCAGCCTGGCGGGGGCCTACAATGAGCAGTTCTTC
v_call: TRBV11-2; j_call: TRBJ1-1; clone_size: .; d_call: .; cdr3_aa: CASSLGLNTEAFF; cdr3_nt: TGTGCCAGCAGCTTGGGATTGAACACTGAAGCTTTCTTT
v_call: TRBV30; j_call: TRBJ1-5; clone_size: .; d_call: TRBD1; cdr3_aa: CAWSARDSLNQPQHF; cdr3_nt: TGTGCCTGGAGTGCCCGGGACAGTTTAAACCAGCCCCAGCATTTT
v_call: TRBV4-1; j_call: TRBJ2-7; clone_size: once; d_call: .; cdr3_aa: CASSRMGPDEQYF; cdr3_nt: TGCGCCAGCAGCAGAATGGGGCCCGACGAGCAGTACTTC
v_call: TRBV4-1; j_call: TRBJ1-5; clone_size: .; d_call: .; cdr3_aa: CASSTPKVVALGGLRNQPQHF; cdr3_nt: TGCGCCAGCAGCACTCCTAAGGTGGTGGCCCTTGGAGGGCTCCGCAATCAGCCCCAGCATTTT
v_call: TRBV5-1; j_call: TRBJ2-5; clone_size: .; d_call: .; cdr3_aa: CASSPDSKRETQYF; cdr3_nt: TGCGCCAGCAGCCCGGACAGTAAACGGGAGACCCAGTACTTC
v_call: TRBV5-6; j_call: TRBJ2-7; clone_size: once; d_call: .; cdr3_aa: CASSKEYEQYF; cdr3_nt: TGTGCCAGCAGCAAAGAATACGAGCAGTACTTC
v_call: TRBV9; j_call: TRBJ1-6; clone_size: .; d_call: TRBD1; cdr3_aa: CASSHPGQNNSPLHF; cdr3_nt: TGTGCCAGCAGCCACCCGGGACAGAATAATTCACCCCTCCACTTT
v_call: TRBV5-1; j_call: TRBJ2-5; clone_size: .; d_call: .; cdr3_aa: CASSSAPRETQYF; cdr3_nt: TGCGCCAGCAGCTCGGCACCTCGGGAGACCCAGTACTTC
v_call: TRBV10-3; j_call: TRBJ2-2; clone_size: few; d_call: TRBD1; cdr3_aa: CAIRTGGSNTGELFF; cdr3_nt: TGTGCCATCAGGACAGGGGGCTCCAACACCGGGGAGCTGTTTTTT
v_call: TRBV5-4; j_call: TRBJ2-5; clone_size: .; d_call: TRBD1; cdr3_aa: CASSFGTGQETQYF; cdr3_nt: TGTGCCAGCAGCTTCGGGACAGGCCAAGAGACCCAGTACTTC
v_call: TRBV7-2; j_call: TRBJ1-3; clone_size: few; d_call: TRBD1; cdr3_aa: CASSPTGTGAGNTIYF; cdr3_nt: TGTGCCAGCAGCCCAACCGGGACAGGGGCGGGAAACACCATATATTTT
v_call: TRBV4-1; j_call: TRBJ2-1; clone_size: .; d_call: .; cdr3_aa: CASSQATEGYNEQFF; cdr3_nt: TGCGCCAGCAGCCAAGCCACCGAGGGTTACAATGAGCAGTTCTTC
v_call: TRBV7-2; j_call: TRBJ1-1; clone_size: .; d_call: .; cdr3_aa: CASSLAGGRVNTEAFF; cdr3_nt: TGTGCCAGCAGCTTAGCGGGGGGCAGGGTGAACACTGAAGCTTTCTTT
v_call: TRBV7-9; j_call: TRBJ1-4; clone_size: .; d_call: .; cdr3_aa: CASSFGRNNEKLFF; cdr3_nt: TGTGCCAGCAGCTTCGGTCGGAACAATGAAAAACTGTTTTTT
v_call: TRBV9; j_call: TRBJ2-7; clone_size: .; d_call: TRBD1; cdr3_aa: CASSPSTGTGEQYF; cdr3_nt: TGTGCCAGCAGCCCGTCGACAGGGACGGGTGAGCAGTACTTC
v_call: TRBV5-1; j_call: TRBJ2-7; clone_size: .; d_call: TRBD1; cdr3_aa: CASSRGFGTGLYEQYF; cdr3_nt: TGCGCCAGCAGCAGGGGCTTTGGGACAGGGCTCTACGAGCAGTACTTC
v_call: TRBV6-5; j_call: TRBJ1-6; clone_size: .; d_call: .; cdr3_aa: CASSPTGSSNSPLHF; cdr3_nt: TGTGCCAGCAGCCCCACAGGGTCAAGTAATTCACCCCTCCACTTT
v_call: TRBV29-1; j_call: TRBJ2-1; clone_size: .; d_call: TRBD1; cdr3_aa: CSVEAPGQGGNEQFF; cdr3_nt: TGCAGCGTTGAAGCACCGGGACAGGGTGGTAATGAGCAGTTCTTC
v_call: TRBV7-8; j_call: TRBJ2-7; clone_size: .; d_call: .; cdr3_aa: CASSLEAFSSYEQYF; cdr3_nt: TGTGCCAGCAGCTTAGAGGCGTTTAGCTCCTACGAGCAGTACTTC